This record covers a single T cell receptor beta chain. What it binds is unknown. The PCR had 60 Vbeta and 13 Jbeta primers. Clones were read by immunoSEQ multiplex PCR, and TCRdb kept only the in-frame ones, dropping some. In all, the sample yields over 45,000 clones. This record belongs to a study of cytomegalovirus exposure and HLA in healthy donors. General study points: Analysis was performed later, and it showed HLA-associated TCR beta chains to be more clonally expanded than equally common others.

Trimming removed 5 bases at V and 0 bases at J, with 13 bases between. This CDR3 is built from 15 residues. Germline V gives CDR1 SGHTA, CDR2 FQGNSA. Healthy individuals who donated bone marrow served as the donors. The J gene is TRBJ1-2, the V gene TRBV7-2; D call uncertain. This TCR was sampled from a woman aged 18 to 35 in good health and CMV-seronegative. The sequenced sample consisted of PBMCs. The CDR3 spells CASSPTQSANYGYTF. CDR3 DNA sequence: TGTGCCAGCAGCCCCACACAGAGTGCTAACTATGGCTACACCTTC. The variable domain in full, completed from reference TRBV7-2 and TRBJ1-2, reads GAGVSQSPSNKVTEKGKDVELRCDPISGHTALYWYRQSLGQGLEFLIYFQGNSAPDKSGLPSDRFSAERTGGSVSTLTIQRTQQEDSAVYLCASSPTQSANYGYTFGSGTRLTVV.